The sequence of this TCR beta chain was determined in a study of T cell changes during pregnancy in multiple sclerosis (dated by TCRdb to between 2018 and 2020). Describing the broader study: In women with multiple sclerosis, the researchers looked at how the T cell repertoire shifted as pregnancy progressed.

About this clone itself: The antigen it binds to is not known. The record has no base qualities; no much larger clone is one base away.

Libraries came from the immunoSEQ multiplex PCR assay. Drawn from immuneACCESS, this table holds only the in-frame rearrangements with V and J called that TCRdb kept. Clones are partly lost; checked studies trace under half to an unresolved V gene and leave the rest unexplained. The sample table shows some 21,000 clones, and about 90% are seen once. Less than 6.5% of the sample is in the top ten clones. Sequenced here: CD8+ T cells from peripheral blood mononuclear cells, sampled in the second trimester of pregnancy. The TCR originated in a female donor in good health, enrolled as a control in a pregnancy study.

The CDR3 reads as follows: CASRLIGGRDRGSYEQYF. The bases are TGTGCAAGTCGCTTAATCGGGGGCCGAGACAGGGGCTCCTACGAGCAGTACTTC. In this chain, TRBV12-2 is recombined with TRBJ2-7; TRBD1, the table's D call, was not compared with the DNA. TRBV12-2 is recorded as a pseudogene. The CDR3 goes from the cysteine to the phenylalanine over 18 residues. Only CDR3 DNA is held: 54 bases, read in frame from base 1.